This T cell receptor (beta chain) was sequenced for a study of T cells after yellow fever vaccination (dated by TCRdb to about 2019). With respect to the entire study: The SMART-Seq v4 Ultra Low Input RNA kit was used to prepare libraries from fractions with low cell numbers. To follow T-cell clones before and after primary and booster YFV17D yellow fever vaccination, bulk TCR alpha and beta repertoires were sequenced over time. Two healthy male donors made up the cohort, one aged 18 to 30 years and the other aged 30 to 40 years. Blood was drawn at multiple timepoints before and after primary and secondary immunization, with bulk PBMC replicates and cell subsets isolated. The paper as a whole reports these results and caveats: A small share of clonotypes occurred in both CD4 and CD8 compartments, likely arising from convergent recombination. The secondary T-cell response was found to be weaker but faster than the primary response, with a peak reached on day 5 rather than on day 15. After the booster, most clones that had expanded after primary vaccination were detected again (roughly 96% of CD4 and more than 85% of CD8), suggesting broad maintenance of memory. FACS-sorted repertoires could contain abundant contaminating clonotypes from the bulk population, so computational filtering was required. Because the study included only a couple of donors, the extent to which the findings can be generalized is limited.

Comments on this clonotype: The antigen it binds to is not known. Base qualities are not recorded, but no much larger clone differs from it by a single base.

The CDR3 sequence holds 14 residues, the cysteine and phenylalanine included. Just the 42-base CDR3 DNA is kept, in frame starting at base 1. Trimming takes 1 base from V and 7 bases from J, and the germline ends sit 8 bases apart. CDR1 SGHTA and CDR2 FQGNSA are derived from the germline V gene. TCR cDNA was made using 5'RACE template switching, a step that added a universal primer site and unique molecular identifiers. cDNA synthesis was primed from both the TCR alpha and TCR beta constant segments. Library amplification used two PCR steps, and the second PCR step added sample barcodes and sequencing adapters. Libraries were sequenced on Illumina HiSeq 2500 (2x100 bp) or NovaSeq (2x150 bp). Processing in the source paper ran as follows. MIGEC handled demultiplexing of reads and collapsing into UMI consensus sequences, while MiXCR performed V(D)J alignment. Clonotypes responding to the vaccine were identified with edgeR on replicate PBMC samples, with the criteria of FDR below 0.01 and a log2 fold change above 5 up to day 15. Each bulk clonotype was labeled CD4 or CD8 based on which sequenced repertoire, CD4 or CD8, contained the clonotype at higher abundance. TCRdb trimmed the raw reads at Q25, called clones with MiXCR and kept productive beta chains. Each CDR3 protein gets just one entry, which takes the most common genes and DNA from the rows behind it. The V and J calls, along with clone size, are taken from TCRdb and not from the paper's own processing. This sample comprises 200,000 to 300,000 distinct CDR3 sequences, about 7% of them detected only once. Jointly, the top ten make up about 0.95% of the sample.

In light of the paper, this sample's treatment or condition label describes: live attenuated yellow fever vaccine strain. PBMCs were isolated from peripheral blood using a standard Ficoll-Paque protocol. CD4 and CD8 T-cell fractions were isolated with Dynabeads CD4 and CD8 positive selection kits. TriZol was used to extract RNA from bulk PBMCs, CD4 and CD8 fractions, and dextramer-positive and dextramer-negative fractions. The chain is assembled from TRBV7-2 and TRBJ1-6; confidence is insufficient to name the D gene. The specimen comprised CD4+ T cells sorted from PBMCs, sampled on the day of the yellow fever booster vaccination. The TCR originated in a man aged 30-40 years who received the YFV17D yellow fever vaccine. The CDR3 amino acid sequence is: CASSLVGHNSPLHF. The nucleotide sequence is TGTGCCAGCAGCTTAGTAGGGCACAATTCACCCCTCCACTTT.